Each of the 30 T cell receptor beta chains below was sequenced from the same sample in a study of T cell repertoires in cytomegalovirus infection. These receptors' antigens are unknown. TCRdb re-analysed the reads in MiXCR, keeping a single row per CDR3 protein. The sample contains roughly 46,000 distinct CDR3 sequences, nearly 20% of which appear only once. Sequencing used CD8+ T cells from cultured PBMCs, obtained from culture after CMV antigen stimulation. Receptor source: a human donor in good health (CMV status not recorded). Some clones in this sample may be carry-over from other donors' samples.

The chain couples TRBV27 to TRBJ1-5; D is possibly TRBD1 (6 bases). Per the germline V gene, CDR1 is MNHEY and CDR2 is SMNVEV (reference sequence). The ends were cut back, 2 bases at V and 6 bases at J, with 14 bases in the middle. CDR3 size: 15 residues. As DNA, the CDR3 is TGTGCCAGCAGTTTAAGGGGGGGAGGGAGTCAGCCCCAGCATTTT. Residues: CASSLRGGGSQPQHF.

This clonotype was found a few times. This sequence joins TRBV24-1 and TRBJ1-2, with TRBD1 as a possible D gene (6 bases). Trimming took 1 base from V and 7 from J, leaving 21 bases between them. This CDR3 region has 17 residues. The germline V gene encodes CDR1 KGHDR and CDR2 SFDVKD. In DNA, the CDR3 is TGTGCCACCAGTGATTTAAATACAGGGCCCCACAATTCTGGCTACACCTTC. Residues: CATSDLNTGPHNSGYTF.

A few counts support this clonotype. The chain's CDR3 is CASTSGGGLSYEQYF. CDR3 DNA: TGTGCCAGTACCTCGGGGGGAGGCTTATCCTACGAGCAGTACTTC. The chain recombines TRBV19 with TRBJ2-7; 7 bases line up with TRBD2. The CDR3 is made up of 15 amino acids. CDR1 and CDR2 (germline): LNHDA, SQIVND (reference sequence). The trim removed 7 bases at V and 1 base at J, leaving 10 bases unmatched.

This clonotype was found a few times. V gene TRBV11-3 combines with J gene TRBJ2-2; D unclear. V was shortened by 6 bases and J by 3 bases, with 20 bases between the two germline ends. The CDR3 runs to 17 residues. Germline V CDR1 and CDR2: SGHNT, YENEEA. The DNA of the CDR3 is TGTGCCAGCAGTCCAGCCCCGGGCGGATCGGACACCGGGGAGCTGTTTTTT. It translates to CASSPAPGGSDTGELFF.

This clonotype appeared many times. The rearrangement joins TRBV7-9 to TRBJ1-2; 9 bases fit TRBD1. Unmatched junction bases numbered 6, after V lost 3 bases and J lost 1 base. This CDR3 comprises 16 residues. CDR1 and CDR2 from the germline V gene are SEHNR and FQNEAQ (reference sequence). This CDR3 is CASSFADRGRNYGYTF. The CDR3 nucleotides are TGTGCCAGCAGCTTCGCGGACAGGGGTCGTAACTATGGCTACACCTTC. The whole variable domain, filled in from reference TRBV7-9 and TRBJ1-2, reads DTGVSQNPRHKITKRGQNVTFRCDPISEHNRLYWYRQTLGQGPEFLTYFQNEAQLEKSRLLSDRFSAERPKGSFSTLEIQRTEQGDSAMYLCASSFADRGRNYGYTFGSGTRLTVV.

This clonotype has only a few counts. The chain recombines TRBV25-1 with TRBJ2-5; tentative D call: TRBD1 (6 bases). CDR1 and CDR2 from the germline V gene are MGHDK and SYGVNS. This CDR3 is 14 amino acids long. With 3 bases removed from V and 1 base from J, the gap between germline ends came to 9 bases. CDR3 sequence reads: CASSDIGGQETQYF. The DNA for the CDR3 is TGTGCCAGCAGTGACATAGGGGGCCAAGAGACCCAGTACTTC.

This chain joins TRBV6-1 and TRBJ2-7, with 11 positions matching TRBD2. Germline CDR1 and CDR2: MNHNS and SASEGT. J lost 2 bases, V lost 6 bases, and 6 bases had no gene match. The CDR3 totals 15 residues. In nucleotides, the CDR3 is TGTGCCAGCAGGGATGGGACTAGCGGTCCCTACGAGCAGTACTTC. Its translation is CASRDGTSGPYEQYF.

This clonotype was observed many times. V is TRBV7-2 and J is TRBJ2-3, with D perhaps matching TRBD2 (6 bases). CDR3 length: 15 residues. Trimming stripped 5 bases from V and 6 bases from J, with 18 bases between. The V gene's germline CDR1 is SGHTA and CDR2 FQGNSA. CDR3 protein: CASSPPGRRGDTQYF. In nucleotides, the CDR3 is TGTGCCAGCAGCCCACCGGGTCGCCGGGGGGATACGCAGTATTTT.

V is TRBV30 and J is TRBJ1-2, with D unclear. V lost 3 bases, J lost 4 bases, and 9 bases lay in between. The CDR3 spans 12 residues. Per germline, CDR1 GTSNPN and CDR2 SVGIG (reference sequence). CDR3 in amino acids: CAWRDRTYGYTF. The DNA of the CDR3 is TGTGCCTGGAGGGACCGGACCTATGGCTACACCTTC.

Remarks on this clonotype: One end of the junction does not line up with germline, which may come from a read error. The chain's CDR3 is CASTESYEQYF. The DNA for the CDR3 is TGTGCCAGCACTGAATCGTACGAGCAGTACTTC. The gene calls are TRBV2 and TRBJ2-7; no reliable D call. Per germline, CDR1 SNHLY and CDR2 FYNNEI. The CDR3 extends over 11 amino acids.

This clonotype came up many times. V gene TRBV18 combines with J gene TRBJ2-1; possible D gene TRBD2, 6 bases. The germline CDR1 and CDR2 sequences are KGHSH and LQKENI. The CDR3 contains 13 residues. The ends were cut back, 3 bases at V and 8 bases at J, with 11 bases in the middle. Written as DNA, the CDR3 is TGTGCCAGCTCACCCGGCGGGACGGATGAGCAGTTCTTC. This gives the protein CASSPGGTDEQFF.

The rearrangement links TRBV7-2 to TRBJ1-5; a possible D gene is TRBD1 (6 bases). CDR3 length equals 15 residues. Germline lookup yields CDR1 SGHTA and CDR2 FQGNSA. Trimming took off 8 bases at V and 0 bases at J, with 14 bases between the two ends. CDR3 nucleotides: TGTGCCAGCTGCGACAGGACCGTTAGCAATCAGCCCCAGCATTTT. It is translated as CASCDRTVSNQPQHF.

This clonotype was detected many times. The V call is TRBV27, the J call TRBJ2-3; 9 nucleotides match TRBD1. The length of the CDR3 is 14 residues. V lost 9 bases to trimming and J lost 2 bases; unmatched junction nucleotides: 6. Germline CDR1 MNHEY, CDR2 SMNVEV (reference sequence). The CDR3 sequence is CASNRGHNTDTQYF. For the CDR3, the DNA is TGTGCCAGTAACAGGGGGCACAACACAGATACGCAGTATTTT.

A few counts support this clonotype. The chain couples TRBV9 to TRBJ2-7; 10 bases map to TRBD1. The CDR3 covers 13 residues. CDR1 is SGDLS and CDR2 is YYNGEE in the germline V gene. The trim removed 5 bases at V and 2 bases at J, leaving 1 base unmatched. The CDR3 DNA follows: TGTGCCAGCAGTGGACAGGGGGCCTACGAGCAGTACTTC. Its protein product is CASSGQGAYEQYF.

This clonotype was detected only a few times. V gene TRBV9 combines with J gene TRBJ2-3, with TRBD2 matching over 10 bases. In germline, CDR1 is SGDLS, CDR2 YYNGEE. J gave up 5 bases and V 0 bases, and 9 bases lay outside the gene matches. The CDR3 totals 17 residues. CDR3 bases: TGTGCCAGCAGCGTAGCTAGGAAGATAGCGGGAGGAGATACGCAGTATTTT. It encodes CASSVARKIAGGDTQYF.

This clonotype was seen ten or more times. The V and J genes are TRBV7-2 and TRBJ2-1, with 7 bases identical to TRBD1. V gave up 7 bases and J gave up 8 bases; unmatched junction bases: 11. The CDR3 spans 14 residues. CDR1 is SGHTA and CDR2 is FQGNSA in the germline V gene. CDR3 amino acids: CASILQGKLDEQFF. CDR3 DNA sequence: TGTGCCAGCATCCTACAGGGGAAACTGGATGAGCAGTTCTTC.

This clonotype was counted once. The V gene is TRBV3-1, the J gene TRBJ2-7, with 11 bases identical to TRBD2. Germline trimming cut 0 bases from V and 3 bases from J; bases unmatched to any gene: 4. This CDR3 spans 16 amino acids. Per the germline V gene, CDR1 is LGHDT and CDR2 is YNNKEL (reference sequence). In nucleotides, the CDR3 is TGTGCCAGCAGCCAAGAAAGTACTAGCGGGAGCTACGAGCAGTACTTC. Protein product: CASSQESTSGSYEQYF.

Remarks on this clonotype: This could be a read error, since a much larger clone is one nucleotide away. The DNA of the CDR3 is TGTGTCAGCCTCCGAGGTAGCGGCACCGGGGAGCTGTTTTTT. This translates into CVSLRGSGTGELFF. The chain is built from TRBV7-6 and TRBJ2-2, with a weak D call TRBD2 (6 bases). Germline V gene sequence: CDR1 SGHVS, CDR2 FNYEAQ. The CDR3 runs 14 residues.

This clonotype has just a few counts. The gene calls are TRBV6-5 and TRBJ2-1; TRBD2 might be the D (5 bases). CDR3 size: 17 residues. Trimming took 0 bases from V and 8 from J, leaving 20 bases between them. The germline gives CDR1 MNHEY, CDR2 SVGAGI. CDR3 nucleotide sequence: TGTGCCAGCAGTTACTCGAATGAGGGTTTAACCCTGTATGAGCAGTTCTTC. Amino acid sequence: CASSYSNEGLTLYEQFF.

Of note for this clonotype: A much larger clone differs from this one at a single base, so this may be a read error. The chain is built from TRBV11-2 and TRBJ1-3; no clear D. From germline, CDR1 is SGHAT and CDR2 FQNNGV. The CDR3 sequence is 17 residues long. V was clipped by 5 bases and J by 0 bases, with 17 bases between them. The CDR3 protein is CASSPDYRTVSGNTIYF. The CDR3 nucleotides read TGTGCCAGCAGCCCTGATTACCGGACCGTCTCTGGAAACACCATATATTTT. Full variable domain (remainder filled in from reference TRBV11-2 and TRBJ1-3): EAGVAQSPRYKIIEKRQSVAFWCNPISGHATLYWYQQILGQGPKLLIQFQNNGVVDDSQLPKDRFSAERLKGVDSTLKIQPAKLEDSAVYLCASSPDYRTVSGNTIYFGEGSWLTVV.

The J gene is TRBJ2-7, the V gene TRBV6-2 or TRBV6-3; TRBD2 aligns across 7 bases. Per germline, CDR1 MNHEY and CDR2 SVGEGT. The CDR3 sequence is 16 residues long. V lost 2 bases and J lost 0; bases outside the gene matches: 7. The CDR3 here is CASSYESGGLSYEQYF. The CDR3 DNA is TGTGCCAGCAGTTACGAGTCGGGAGGTCTCTCCTACGAGCAGTACTTC.

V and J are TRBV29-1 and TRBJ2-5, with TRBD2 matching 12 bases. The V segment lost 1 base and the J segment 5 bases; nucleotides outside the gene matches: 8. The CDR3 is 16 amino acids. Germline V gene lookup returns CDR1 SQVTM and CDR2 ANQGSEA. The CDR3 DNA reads TGCAGCGTTGAAGGGCTAGCGGGGGGGCCAGGGGAGACCCAGTACTTC. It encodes CSVEGLAGGPGETQYF.

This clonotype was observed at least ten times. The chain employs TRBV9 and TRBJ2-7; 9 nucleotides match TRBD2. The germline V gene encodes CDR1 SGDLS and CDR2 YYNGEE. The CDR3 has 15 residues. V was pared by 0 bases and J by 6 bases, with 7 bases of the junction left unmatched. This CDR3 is CASSVGSSGSSEQYF. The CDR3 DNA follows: TGTGCCAGCAGCGTAGGGAGTAGCGGGAGCTCCGAGCAGTACTTC.

CDR3 loop: CASRPAGTNSPLHF. The CDR3 DNA reads as TGTGCCAGCAGACCGGCCGGGACCAATTCACCCCTCCACTTT. This chain joins TRBV2 and TRBJ1-6, with D possibly being TRBD1 (5 bases). This CDR3 contains 14 residues. Trimming cost V 6 bases and J 7 bases, with 13 bases left between them. CDR1 is SNHLY and CDR2 is FYNNEI in the germline V gene.

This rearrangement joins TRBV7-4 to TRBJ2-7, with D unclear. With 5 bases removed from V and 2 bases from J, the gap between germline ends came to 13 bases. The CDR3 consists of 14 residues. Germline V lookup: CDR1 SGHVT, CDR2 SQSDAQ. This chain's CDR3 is CASSPPGLAYEQYF. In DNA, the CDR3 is TGTGCCAGCAGCCCCCCGGGCTTAGCCTACGAGCAGTACTTC.

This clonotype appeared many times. CDR3 sequence: CASSLLAGTQETQYF. DNA of the CDR3: TGTGCCAGCAGCTTACTGGCGGGTACCCAAGAGACCCAGTACTTC. J is TRBJ2-5 and V is TRBV7-2; D perhaps matches TRBD2 (5 bases). Germline V gene sequence: CDR1 SGHTA, CDR2 FQGNSA. The CDR3 has 15 amino acids. The germline V and J ends were trimmed by 2 bases and 1 base, with 11 bases remaining between them.

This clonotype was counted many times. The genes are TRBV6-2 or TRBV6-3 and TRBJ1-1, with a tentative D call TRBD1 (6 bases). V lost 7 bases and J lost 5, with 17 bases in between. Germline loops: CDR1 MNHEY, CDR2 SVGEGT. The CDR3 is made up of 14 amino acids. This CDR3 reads CASTEQGGRTEAFF. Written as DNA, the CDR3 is TGTGCCAGCACCGAACAGGGAGGACGGACTGAAGCTTTCTTT.

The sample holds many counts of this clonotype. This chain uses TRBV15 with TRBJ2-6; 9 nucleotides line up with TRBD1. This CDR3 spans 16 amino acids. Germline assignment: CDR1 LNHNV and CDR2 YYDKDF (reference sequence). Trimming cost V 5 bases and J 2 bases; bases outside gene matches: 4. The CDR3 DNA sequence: TGTGCCACCAGCGATAGGACAGGGGCTGGGGCCAACGTCCTGACTTTC. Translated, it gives CATSDRTGAGANVLTF.

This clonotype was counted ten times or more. CDR3 loop: CASSKMASGEAFF. CDR3 nucleotide sequence: TGTGCCAGCAGTAAAATGGCATCAGGGGAAGCTTTCTTT. This chain links TRBV28 with TRBJ1-1, with a weak D call TRBD1 (5 bases). Germline V gene data show CDR1 as MDHEN and CDR2 as SYDVKM. This CDR3 contains 13 residues. V was pared by 5 bases and J by 8 bases, with 15 bases between.

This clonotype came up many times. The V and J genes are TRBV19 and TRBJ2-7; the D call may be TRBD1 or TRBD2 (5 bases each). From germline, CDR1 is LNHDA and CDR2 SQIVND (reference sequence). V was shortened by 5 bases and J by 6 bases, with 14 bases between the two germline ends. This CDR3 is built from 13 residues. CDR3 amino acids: CASSWGLEFEQYF. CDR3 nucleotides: TGTGCCAGTAGTTGGGGGTTAGAGTTCGAGCAGTACTTC.